Each of the 16 T cell receptor beta chains below was sequenced from the same sample in a study of OX40 agonist ivuxolimab in advanced cancers. The protocol was immunoSEQ multiplex PCR, while the TCRdb copy is restricted to in-frame clones and leaves out a portion. Of approximately 81,000 clones listed, over 70% were seen once; the top ten hold approximately 4.5%. This sample comprised CD4+ or CD8+ T cells sorted from blood, obtained in a trial of the OX40 agonist ivuxolimab. These receptors came from an adult with an advanced solid tumor such as melanoma, head and neck, liver or kidney cancer.

Notes on this clone: At one of its ends the junction is not consistent with the germline gene, which may arise from a read error. The chain links TRBV7-7 to TRBJ2-5; TRBD1 aligns across 7 bases. This CDR3 is built from 14 residues. CDR1 is SSHAT, CDR2 FNYEAQ, per germline (reference sequence). The CDR3 DNA sequence: TGTGCTAGCAGCTTAGGGGACAGCCAAGAGACCCAGTACTTC. This sequence encodes CASSLGDSQETQYF.

The CDR3 DNA follows: TGTGCCAGCAGTTACACGACAGGGCGGGATGAAAAACTGTTTTTT. This sequence encodes CASSYTTGRDEKLFF. The chain combines TRBV6-5 with TRBJ1-4, with TRBD1 identical over 7 bases. Losses at the gene ends were 2 bases for V and 6 bases for J; bases not matched to a gene: 6. Germline CDR1 MNHEY, CDR2 SVGAGI. CDR3 length: 15 amino acids.

The chain couples TRBV19 to TRBJ1-2, with D possibly TRBD1 on 5 matching bases. The CDR3 sequence is 14 residues long. The germline V and J ends were trimmed by 4 bases and 1 base, with 10 bases remaining between them. Germline V lookup: CDR1 LNHDA, CDR2 SQIVND (reference sequence). The CDR3, as DNA: TGTGCCAGTAGTAGAGGGACGAATAACTATGGCTACACCTTC. The encoded protein is CASSRGTNNYGYTF.

The chain uses TRBV4-3 and TRBJ1-2, with 8 bases identical to TRBD1. The CDR3 contains 15 residues. Germline V gives CDR1 LGHNA, CDR2 YSLEER. V was clipped by 1 base and J by 3 bases; unmatched bases: 4. The CDR3 DNA follows: TGCGCCAGCAGCCAAGGGACAGGGAATTACTATGGCTACACCTTC. It specifies CASSQGTGNYYGYTF.

This clone was detected once. The chain is built from TRBV4-3 and TRBJ1-1; D gene unclear. Trimming shortened V by 0 bases and J by 3 bases, and 8 bases separated the two germline ends. Germline V gives CDR1 LGHNA, CDR2 YSLEER. The CDR3 consists of 14 residues. CDR3 in amino acids: CASSQEGLHTEAFF. CDR3 coding DNA: TGCGCCAGCAGCCAAGAAGGACTACACACTGAAGCTTTCTTT.

The V gene is TRBV5-1, the J gene TRBJ2-1, with 9 bases that match TRBD2. V shed 0 bases, J shed 3 bases, and the junction held 4 bases outside the gene matches. The CDR3 is 16 amino acids. Germline-derived CDR1 and CDR2 are SGHRS and YFSETQ. In DNA form, the CDR3 reads TGCGCCAGCAGCTTGGCGGGACTAGCCAACTACAATGAGCAGTTCTTC. This encodes CASSLAGLANYNEQFF.

J is TRBJ1-1 and V is TRBV6-1; tentatively, D is TRBD1 (6 bases). Deletions cut 6 bases from V and 6 bases from J, with 17 bases between. The CDR3 is 14 residues long. Germline CDR1 and CDR2: MNHNS and SASEGT. The CDR3: CASRDPTGQAEAFF. Here the CDR3 DNA reads TGTGCCAGCAGGGACCCAACAGGGCAAGCTGAAGCTTTCTTT.

This clone was recorded a few times. The chain recombines TRBV5-4 with TRBJ1-2, with a tentative D call TRBD1 (6 bases). Germline assignment: CDR1 SGHNT and CDR2 YYREEE (reference sequence). The CDR3 loop spans 14 amino acids. Trimming shortened V by 4 bases and J by 4 bases, and 14 bases separated the two germline ends. CDR3 nucleotide sequence: TGTGCCAGCAGCCGGAGGGGGGATCCCTATGGCTACACCTTC. The encoded protein is CASSRRGDPYGYTF.

This clone is deemed medium-sized (0.01 to 0.1%). V usage is TRBV5-6 and J usage is TRBJ1-1; D perhaps matches TRBD1 (5 bases). This CDR3 contains 13 residues. Per the germline V gene, CDR1 is SGHDT and CDR2 is YYEEEE. V shed 4 bases and J shed 4 bases, with 11 bases lying between them. In nucleotides, the CDR3 is TGTGCCAGCAGCGGGGACTACATCACTGAAGCTTTCTTT. The encoded protein is CASSGDYITEAFF.

The V gene is TRBV5-6, the J gene TRBJ1-5, with TRBD1 matching 8 bases. The CDR3 length is 15 residues. Germline V gene data show CDR1 as SGHDT and CDR2 as YYEEEE. V shed 5 bases and J 9 bases; nucleotides not matched to a gene: 13. The CDR3 DNA follows: TGTGCCAGCAGGAAACAAGGACAGGGCCTCGGGCCCCAGCATTTT. The encoded protein is CASRKQGQGLGPQHF.

V is TRBV30 and J is TRBJ2-5; 8 nucleotides align to TRBD1. The J call may be mistaken, given a closer DNA end match to TRBJ2-7. The CDR3 totals 17 residues. Germline V gene data show CDR1 as GTSNPN and CDR2 as SVGIG (reference sequence). CDR3: CAWIPRTDRGPHYEQYF. The CDR3 DNA reads as TGTGCCTGGATTCCACGCACCGACAGGGGTCCCCATTACGAGCAGTACTTC.

In nucleotides, the CDR3 is TGTGCCAGTAGTTCTAACTCCTACAATGAGCAGTTCTTC. It codes for CASSSNSYNEQFF. V is TRBV19 and J is TRBJ2-1; no firm D call. Germline CDR1 LNHDA, CDR2 SQIVND (reference sequence). The V end lost 5 bases, the J end lost 0 bases, and 5 bases lay between the germline ends. CDR3 length: 13 residues.

The J gene is TRBJ2-7, the V gene TRBV6-6, with TRBD2 identical over 7 bases. J lost 5 bases, V lost 3 bases, and 10 bases had no gene match. CDR3 size: 15 residues. Looked up from germline, CDR1 is MNHNY and CDR2 is SVGAGI (reference sequence). This CDR3 reads CASSYVTGGSHEQYF. DNA of the CDR3: TGTGCCAGCAGTTATGTTACGGGAGGTTCTCACGAGCAGTACTTC.

The gene calls are TRBV6-5 and TRBJ2-1; 8 bases agree with TRBD1. Germline V CDR1 and CDR2: MNHEY, SVGAGI. J gave up 3 bases and V 2 bases, and 3 bases lay outside the gene matches. The CDR3 is 15 amino acids. The CDR3 DNA reads TGTGCCAGCAGTTACACCGGGACAGGCTACAATGAGCAGTTCTTC. Translated: CASSYTGTGYNEQFF.

The gene calls are TRBV5-6 and TRBJ2-1; no clear D. Trimming took off 4 bases at V and 8 bases at J, with 10 bases between the two ends. CDR1 SGHDT and CDR2 YYEEEE come from the germline V gene. The CDR3 covers 12 residues. Written as DNA, the CDR3 is TGTGCCAGCAGCCGTAAGGCGGATGAGCAGTTCTTC. The encoded protein is CASSRKADEQFF.

The chain employs TRBV7-9 and TRBJ1-3; D is perhaps TRBD1 (5 bases). The CDR3 is 17 amino acids. The germline V gene has CDR1 SEHNR and CDR2 FQNEAQ (reference sequence). V was trimmed by 6 bases and J by 0 bases, leaving 18 bases between them. The CDR3 region is CASRGTTDPFSGNTIYF. The DNA of the CDR3 is TGTGCCAGCAGAGGGACTACCGACCCATTCTCTGGAAACACCATATATTTT.